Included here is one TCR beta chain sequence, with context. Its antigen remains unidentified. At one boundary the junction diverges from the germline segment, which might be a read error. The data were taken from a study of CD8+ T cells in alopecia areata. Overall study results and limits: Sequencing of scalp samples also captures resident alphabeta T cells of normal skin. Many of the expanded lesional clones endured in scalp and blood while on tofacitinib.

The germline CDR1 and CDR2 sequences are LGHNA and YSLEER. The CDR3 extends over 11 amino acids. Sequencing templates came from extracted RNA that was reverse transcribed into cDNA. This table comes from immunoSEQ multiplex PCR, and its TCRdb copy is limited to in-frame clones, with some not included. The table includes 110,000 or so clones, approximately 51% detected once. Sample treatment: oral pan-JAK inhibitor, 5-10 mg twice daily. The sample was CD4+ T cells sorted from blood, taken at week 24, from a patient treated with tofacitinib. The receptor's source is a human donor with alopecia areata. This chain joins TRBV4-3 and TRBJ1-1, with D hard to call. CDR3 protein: CASSQDTEAFF. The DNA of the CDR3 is TGCGCCAGCAGCCAAGATACTGAAGCTTTCTTC.